This T cell receptor (beta chain) was captured in a study of blood T cell repertoires in COVID-19. The germline V gene has CDR1 LGHDT and CDR2 YNNKEL (reference sequence). Losses at the gene ends were 1 base for V and 7 bases for J; bases not matched to a gene: 6. This CDR3 has 16 residues. In the original analysis: Researchers report that nucleated cell counts were estimated from reference gene primer amplification. Clones were read by immunoSEQ multiplex PCR, and TCRdb kept only the in-frame ones, dropping some. V, J and clone size are taken as reported in that table, and D and trimming were inferred from the DNA itself. The sample carries over 250,000 clones, roughly 90% recorded once.

Sequenced input: PBMCs or T cells enriched from blood (not recorded which). The receptor was isolated from a woman aged 25-40 years who had recovered from COVID-19. J is TRBJ2-3 and V is TRBV3-1 (or the pseudogene TRBV3-2); the match to TRBD2 covers 12 bases. The CDR3 DNA reads TGTGCCAGCAGCCAAGGAGCCACTAGCGGGGGGAATACGCAGTATTTT. Amino acids: CASSQGATSGGNTQYF.